This note documents a single T cell receptor (beta chain) sequence. V gave up 9 bases and J gave up 4 bases, with 10 bases separating them. The CDR3 covers 11 residues. CDR1 is MNHEY and CDR2 is SVGAGI in the germline V gene. The data are from a study of blood T cell repertoires in COVID-19. Here immunoSEQ multiplex PCR was the method, and the copy in TCRdb shows in-frame clones only, minus some. The repertoire consists of about 250,000 clones, with 80% to 90% occurring once and the leading ten covering under 3%. Participants, roughly 18 to 90 years old, spanned around 25 US areas. Sequenced input: PBMCs or T cells enriched from blood (not recorded which). The clonotype comes from a woman aged 18-35 years who had recovered from COVID-19. This chain uses TRBV6-5 with TRBJ2-7, with a possible D match to TRBD1 (6 bases). Here the CDR3 DNA reads TGTGCCAGACAAACAGGGTACGAGCAGTACTTC. Protein: CARQTGYEQYF.